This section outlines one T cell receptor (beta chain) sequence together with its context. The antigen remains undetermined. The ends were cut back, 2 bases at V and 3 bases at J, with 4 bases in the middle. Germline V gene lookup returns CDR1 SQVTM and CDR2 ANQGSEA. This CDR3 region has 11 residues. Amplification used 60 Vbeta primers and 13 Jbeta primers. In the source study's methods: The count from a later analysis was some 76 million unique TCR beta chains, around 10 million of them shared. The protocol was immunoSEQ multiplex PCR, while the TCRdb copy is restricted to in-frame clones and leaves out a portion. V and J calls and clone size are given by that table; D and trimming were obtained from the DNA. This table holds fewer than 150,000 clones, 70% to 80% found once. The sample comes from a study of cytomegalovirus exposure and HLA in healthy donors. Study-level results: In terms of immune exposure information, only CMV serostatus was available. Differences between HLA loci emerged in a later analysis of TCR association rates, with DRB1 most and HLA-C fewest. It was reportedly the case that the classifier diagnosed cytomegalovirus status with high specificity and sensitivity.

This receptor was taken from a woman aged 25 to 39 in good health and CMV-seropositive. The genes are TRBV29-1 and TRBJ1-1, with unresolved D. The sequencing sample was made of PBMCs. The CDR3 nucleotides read TGCAGCGTTGAACGTTACACTGAAGCTTTCTTT. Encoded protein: CSVERYTEAFF.